The next 10 T cell receptor beta chains were all read from a single sample in a study of T cells in tuberculosis. Sequenced by immunoSEQ multiplex PCR; TCRdb stores in-frame clones only, minus some. The sample holds tens of thousands of clones, around 95% seen once. Sequencing was performed on PBMCs. All receptors come from a donor aged 10-29 years with latent tuberculosis or without tuberculosis infection.

This sequence joins TRBV6-1 and TRBJ1-4; tentative D call: TRBD1 (6 bases). CDR1 and CDR2 (germline): MNHNS, SASEGT. Trimming removed 5 bases from V and 0 bases from J, with 7 bases in between. There are 14 residues in the CDR3. CDR3 sequence: CASSRTATNEKLFF. The CDR3 region has the DNA TGTGCCAGCAGTCGGACAGCAACTAATGAAAAACTGTTTTTT.

This clone was found once. The genes are TRBV7-3 and TRBJ1-1; tentative D call: TRBD1 (5 bases). V was cut by 5 bases and J by 1 base, with 11 bases left in between. CDR3 length equals 14 residues. Germline V lookup: CDR1 SGHTA, CDR2 FQGTGA. CDR3 protein: CASSPEGANTEAFF. The CDR3 nucleotides are TGTGCCAGCAGCCCAGAAGGGGCGAACACTGAAGCTTTCTTT.

CDR3 sequence (DNA): TGTGCCAGCAGCTTTGATGGGACAGGGGGCTCTGGCTACACCTTC. Translating it yields CASSFDGTGGSGYTF. This chain connects TRBV5-6 to TRBJ1-2; 12 bases fit TRBD1. Trimming took 2 bases from V and 7 from J; bases not matched to a gene: 6. The CDR3 length is 15 residues. In germline, CDR1 is SGHDT, CDR2 YYEEEE.

The chain links TRBV28 to TRBJ2-7; 7 bases match TRBD2. The CDR3 sequence is 12 residues long. Trimming removed 3 bases from V and 4 bases from J; junction bases left unmatched: 0. Germline CDR1 is MDHEN and CDR2 is SYDVKM. The CDR3 sequence is CASSLRGYEQYF. The CDR3 bases are TGTGCCAGCAGTTTGCGGGGGTACGAGCAGTACTTC.

The chain couples TRBV7-3 to TRBJ1-1, with D maybe TRBD1 (5 bases). Germline CDR1 is SGHTA and CDR2 is FQGTGA. The CDR3 runs 13 residues. Trimming removed 3 bases at V and 5 bases at J, with 10 bases between. CDR3 region: CASSFDRRTEAFF. The CDR3 DNA follows: TGTGCCAGCAGCTTCGACAGAAGGACTGAAGCTTTCTTT.

V and J are TRBV6-5 and TRBJ1-4, with TRBD1 as a possible D gene (5 bases). The CDR3 contains 14 residues. Trimming removed 5 bases at V and 8 bases at J, with 15 bases between. Germline V CDR1 and CDR2: MNHEY, SVGAGI. The CDR3 sequence: CASSRDSGGEKLFF. The CDR3 DNA sequence: TGTGCCAGCAGTCGGGACTCCGGAGGGGAAAAACTGTTTTTT.

This chain links TRBV10-3 with TRBJ2-3; 12 positions agree with TRBD1. After removal of 4 bases from V and 3 bases from J, the junction contained 5 bases not matched to a gene. The germline V gene encodes CDR1 ENHRY and CDR2 SYGVKD. This CDR3 comprises 16 residues. The CDR3 reads CAISGGQGAVTDTQYF. The DNA of the CDR3 is TGTGCCATCAGTGGGGGACAGGGGGCCGTTACAGATACGCAGTATTTT.

This chain uses TRBV14 with TRBJ2-3; D call uncertain. The V end was cut by 2 bases, the J end by 6 bases, with 15 bases between. This CDR3 region has 15 residues. Germline lookup yields CDR1 SGHDN and CDR2 FVKESK. CDR3 bases: TGTGCCAGCAGCCAATCGACCGGCGCGGCGGATACGCAGTATTTT. Translated: CASSQSTGAADTQYF.

This clone was observed a handful of times. The rearrangement uses TRBV21-1 and TRBJ2-1; no check of the table's D call, TRBD2, against the DNA was made. TRBV21-1 is a listed pseudogene. CDR3 size: 19 residues. This CDR3 is CASSKGGTSGGPSYNEQFF. The CDR3 coding sequence is TGTGCCAGCAGCAAAGGAGGTACTAGCGGGGGACCCTCCTACAATGAGCAGTTCTTC.

This chain connects TRBV11-2 to TRBJ2-3, with D unresolved. This CDR3 is 15 amino acids long. Per germline, CDR1 SGHAT and CDR2 FQNNGV. Between the trimmed V and J ends, which lost 4 bases and 3 bases, there was a span of 14 bases. CDR3 DNA: TGTGCCAGCAGCTCTTGGTTGGGCTCGACAGATACGCAGTATTTT. Its protein is CASSSWLGSTDTQYF.